The 23 T cell receptor beta chains reported below all come from one sample, sequenced in a study of T-cell memory formation after mild COVID-19. TCRdb processed the 5' RACE reads anew with MiXCR; each CDR3 protein has one entry. The sample carries approximately 44,000 distinct CDR3 sequences, roughly 7.2% recorded once. Sample: PBMCs or a T cell subset sorted from them (not recorded which). These receptors came from a man between 18 and 35 years old who had mild COVID-19 (a few samples of this study predate the infection). Cell type and time point are not known.

This clonotype was seen a few times. This sequence joins TRBV7-2 and TRBJ2-5; perhaps D is TRBD1 or TRBD2 (5 bases each). This CDR3 has 13 amino acids. Between the trimmed V and J ends, which lost 2 bases and 5 bases, there was a span of 9 bases. The V gene's germline CDR1 is SGHTA and CDR2 FQGNSA. The CDR3 DNA reads as TGTGCCAGCAGCTTAATGGGGACGGAGACCCAGTACTTC. Translated: CASSLMGTETQYF.

The rearrangement joins TRBV18 to TRBJ1-1; D not resolved. This CDR3 has 16 amino acids. The V gene's germline CDR1 is KGHSH and CDR2 LQKENI. V was shortened by 3 bases and J by 1 base, with 15 bases between the two germline ends. The CDR3 nucleotides are TGTGCCAGCTCACCCCTAAGTCAGCTGGGGAACACTGAAGCTTTCTTT. Protein: CASSPLSQLGNTEAFF.

The V and J genes are TRBV20-1 and TRBJ1-5; a weak D match, TRBD1 (6 bases). The germline V and J ends were trimmed by 6 bases and 0 bases, with 12 bases remaining between them. From germline, CDR1 is DFQATT and CDR2 SNEGSKA (reference sequence). CDR3 length: 14 amino acids. CDR3 in amino acids: CSASGGHSNQPQHF. In nucleotides, the CDR3 is TGCAGTGCGAGCGGGGGGCATAGCAATCAGCCCCAGCATTTT.

This clonotype was seen repeatedly, ten times or more. This sequence joins TRBV12-3 or TRBV12-4 and TRBJ1-6; TRBD1 matches 7 bases. This CDR3 has 13 residues. The V segment lost 5 bases and the J segment 14 bases; nucleotides outside the gene matches: 9. As DNA, the CDR3 is TGTGCCAGCAGTCCCGACAGGGTCAGGACCCTCCACTTT. Its protein product is CASSPDRVRTLHF.

The rearrangement uses TRBV6-5 and TRBJ2-7; the match to TRBD1 covers 8 bases. The germline CDR1 and CDR2 sequences are MNHEY and SVGAGI. V gave up 2 bases and J gave up 5 bases; unmatched junction bases: 8. There are 15 residues in the CDR3. DNA for the CDR3: TGTGCCAGCAGTTACAGAGGCAGGGGGCTCAACGAGCAGTACTTC. Protein: CASSYRGRGLNEQYF.

This chain connects TRBV6-6 to TRBJ1-3; D is undetermined. The germline V and J ends were trimmed by 7 bases and 1 base, with 8 bases remaining between them. Per the germline V gene, CDR1 is MNHNY and CDR2 is SVGAGI (reference sequence). The CDR3 length is 13 residues. In DNA form, the CDR3 reads TGTGCCAGCATCCAACAATCTGGAAACACCATATATTTT. Translated: CASIQQSGNTIYF.

This clonotype came up a few times. The V and J genes are TRBV4-2 and TRBJ2-5; tentatively, D is TRBD1 (5 bases). This CDR3 spans 15 amino acids. CDR1 LGHNA and CDR2 YNFKEQ come from the germline V gene. With 1 base removed from V and 1 base from J, the gap between germline ends came to 10 bases. CDR3: CASSQVQGTQETQYF. The CDR3 bases are TGTGCCAGCAGCCAAGTCCAGGGTACCCAAGAGACCCAGTACTTC.

The sample holds many counts of this clonotype. The J gene is TRBJ1-1, the V gene TRBV20-1, with D hard to call. Deletions cut 5 bases from V and 6 bases from J, with 22 bases between. This CDR3 has 15 residues. Germline values: CDR1 DFQATT, CDR2 SNEGSKA (reference sequence). The CDR3 here is CSAGPYTAGDAEAFF. CDR3 sequence (DNA): TGCAGTGCTGGACCTTACACCGCCGGAGACGCTGAAGCTTTCTTT.

This clonotype occurred many times. V and J are TRBV7-9 and TRBJ2-3; D uncertain. CDR1 is SEHNR, CDR2 FQNEAQ, per germline (reference sequence). V was trimmed by 3 bases and J by 0 bases, leaving 7 bases between them. The CDR3 runs to 14 residues. The CDR3 loop reads CASSFVLSTDTQYF. CDR3 bases: TGTGCCAGCAGCTTTGTGTTAAGCACAGATACGCAGTATTTT.

The sample holds many counts of this clonotype. This chain uses TRBV7-7 with TRBJ2-5, with 8 positions matching TRBD1. The germline CDR1 and CDR2 sequences are SSHAT and FNYEAQ (reference sequence). The trim removed 0 bases at V and 3 bases at J, leaving 9 bases unmatched. This CDR3 comprises 17 residues. The CDR3 loop reads CASSLAGETGVEETQYF. In nucleotides, the CDR3 is TGTGCCAGCAGCTTAGCAGGAGAGACAGGGGTAGAAGAGACCCAGTACTTC.

This clonotype has at least ten counts. The V and J genes are TRBV12-3 or TRBV12-4 and TRBJ2-1; D might be TRBD1 (6 bases). Trimming cost V 7 bases and J 5 bases, with 15 bases left between them. CDR3 length: 14 amino acids. The DNA for the CDR3 is TGTGCCAGCACCCTACAGGGATTCAACAATGAGCAGTTCTTC. It translates to CASTLQGFNNEQFF.

This clonotype has just a few counts. This chain links TRBV5-1 with TRBJ2-5; 9 positions match TRBD1. CDR1 and CDR2 (germline): SGHRS, YFSETQ. The CDR3 is made up of 15 amino acids. J lost 3 bases, V lost 3 bases, and 6 bases had no gene match. The CDR3 protein is CASSSAGTGKETQYF. The CDR3 DNA is TGCGCCAGCAGCTCGGCCGGGACAGGGAAAGAGACCCAGTACTTC. The full variable domain, completed using reference TRBV5-1 and TRBJ2-5, is KAGVTQTPRYLIKTRGQQVTLSCSPISGHRSVSWYQQTPGQGLQFLFEYFSETQRNKGNFPGRFSGRQFSNSRSEMNVSTLELGDSALYLCASSSAGTGKETQYFGPGTRLLVL.

The chain has TRBV10-3 and TRBJ2-3; possibly TRBD1 or TRBD2 for D (5 bases each). V was clipped by 7 bases and J by 0 bases, with 11 bases between them. The CDR3 covers 14 residues. Germline-derived CDR1 and CDR2 are ENHRY and SYGVKD. This CDR3 is CAIKGTRSTDTQYF. The CDR3 DNA sequence: TGTGCCATCAAAGGGACCCGAAGCACAGATACGCAGTATTTT.

The table lists this clonotype with many counts. The rearrangement joins TRBV7-2 to TRBJ2-3; no reliable D call. Germline CDR1 SGHTA, CDR2 FQGNSA. This CDR3 comprises 11 residues. Trimming removed 5 bases at V and 3 bases at J, with 3 bases between. CDR3 sequence (DNA): TGTGCCAGCAGCGCGACAGATACGCAGTATTTT. Its translation: CASSATDTQYF. The full variable domain, with the rest looked up from reference TRBV7-2 and TRBJ2-3, is GAGVSQSPSNKVTEKGKDVELRCDPISGHTALYWYRQSLGQGLEFLIYFQGNSAPDKSGLPSDRFSAERTGGSVSTLTIQRTQQEDSAVYLCASSATDTQYFGPGTRLTVL.

There are a few counts of this clonotype. This chain uses TRBV7-2 with TRBJ2-2; 11 bases are a match to TRBD2. The CDR3 runs to 16 residues. Per the germline V gene, CDR1 is SGHTA and CDR2 is FQGNSA. The ends lost 3 bases at V and 2 bases at J; junction bases unmatched: 2. DNA of the CDR3: TGTGCCAGCAGCTTTACTAGCGGGGGAAACACCGGGGAGCTGTTTTTT. This sequence encodes CASSFTSGGNTGELFF.

This clonotype appeared many times. This sequence joins TRBV29-1 and TRBJ2-5; D is perhaps TRBD1 (5 bases). Trimming removed 7 bases from V and 5 bases from J, with 17 bases in between. Germline V gene data show CDR1 as SQVTM and CDR2 as ANQGSEA. The CDR3 runs 13 residues. The CDR3 region has the DNA TGCAGCGGGGGCGCACGATCGGCGGAGACCCAGTACTTC. Amino acids: CSGGARSAETQYF.

This clonotype was seen ten or more times. The chain couples TRBV12-3 or TRBV12-4 to TRBJ2-4, with D perhaps matching TRBD2 (5 bases). This CDR3 spans 12 amino acids. V was shortened by 6 bases and J by 10 bases, with 13 bases between the two germline ends. CDR3 DNA sequence: TGTGCCAGCAGCTTACGACCGGGGATTCAGTACTTC. The encoded protein is CASSLRPGIQYF.

This clonotype was counted between two and nine times. CDR3 sequence (DNA): TGCGCCAGCAGTGAGGAGGGGTTTGGCACTGAAGCTTTCTTT. Translating gives CASSEEGFGTEAFF. The chain carries TRBV10-2 and TRBJ1-1; possibly TRBD1 for D (5 bases). The V and J ends lost 2 bases and 4 bases respectively, with 11 bases between them. The CDR3 is 14 amino acids. Germline loops: CDR1 WSHSY, CDR2 SAAADI.

This clonotype has a handful of counts. This chain joins TRBV3-1 and TRBJ2-7, with 9 bases fitting TRBD1. This CDR3 region has 15 residues. With 4 bases clipped from V and 5 bases from J, the junction kept 9 bases outside the gene matches. The germline V gene has CDR1 LGHDT and CDR2 YNNKEL (reference sequence). The CDR3 region is CASSPGDRGSHEQYF. Written as DNA, the CDR3 is TGTGCCAGCAGCCCCGGCGACAGGGGGTCGCACGAGCAGTACTTC.

This clonotype was counted a few times. The chain recombines TRBV20-1 with TRBJ1-6; D uncertain. The CDR3 loop spans 17 amino acids. V was cut by 1 base and J by 0 bases, with 13 bases left in between. Germline V gene sequence: CDR1 DFQATT, CDR2 SNEGSKA (reference sequence). DNA of the CDR3: TGCAGTGCTAGAGCCCACCACCAGAACTCCTATAATTCACCCCTCCACTTT. This sequence encodes CSARAHHQNSYNSPLHF.

Only a few counts were recorded for this clonotype. The chain joins TRBV20-1 to TRBJ1-2; the D gene is possibly TRBD1 (5 bases). Trimming removed 6 bases at V and 0 bases at J, with 11 bases between. The CDR3 totals 13 residues. The V gene's germline CDR1 is DFQATT and CDR2 SNEGSKA (reference sequence). CDR3 in amino acids: CSAWTNANYGYTF. CDR3 DNA sequence: TGCAGTGCATGGACAAATGCTAACTATGGCTACACCTTC.

In its sample, this clonotype was seen a few times. This chain uses TRBV20-1 with TRBJ2-1; 8 bases map to TRBD2. This CDR3 is 13 amino acids long. The germline gives CDR1 DFQATT, CDR2 SNEGSKA (reference sequence). V was pared by 6 bases and J by 9 bases, with 10 bases of the junction left unmatched. CDR3 bases: TGCAGTGCCACGCAGGGACTAGGAGCTGAGCAGTTCTTC. It is translated as CSATQGLGAEQFF.

This clonotype was seen a handful of times. The J gene is TRBJ1-2, the V gene TRBV27; 9 bases line up with TRBD1. From germline, CDR1 is MNHEY and CDR2 SMNVEV (reference sequence). With V trimmed by 6 bases and J by 6 bases, 8 bases remained unmatched. The CDR3 runs to 14 residues. The CDR3 DNA reads as TGTGCCAGCAGCCGTCCGGGGACAGGGCATGGCTACACCTTC. Its translation: CASSRPGTGHGYTF.